This TCR beta chain was sequenced for a study of vaccination and CD4 T cells after COVID-19. Study details: Vaccination of participants consisted of two doses of either BNT162b2 or mRNA-1273 vaccine.

Cultured CD4+ T-cell DNA underwent Oncomine TCR Beta short-read sequencing. In this case, cultured CD4+ T cells provided the extracted genomic DNA. MiXCR, applied by TCRdb to the PCR reads, yields one record per CDR3 protein. The top ten clones hold 30% to 35% of a sample with roughly 7,500 distinct CDR3 sequences, 35% to 45% of them seen once. Treatment described: roughly 10-day PBMC culture with coronavirus spike peptide pools or control peptides (ViraFEST assay). An unexposed donor provided the CD4+ T cells, which were collected before the COVID-19 pandemic (2011-2018). The ViraFEST method relied on peptide pools to expand antigen-specific T cells, followed by TCR sequencing. Concerning this clonotype: Antigen unknown.

This TCR came from a human donor in good health. Sample: CD4+ T cells from blood, cultured in vitro.

The DNA of the CDR3 is TGTGCCAGCAGTGAATTCGGGTCGGGAGGAGCCGATGAGCAGTTCTTC. Translation: CASSEFGSGGADEQFF. The chain joins TRBV2 to TRBJ2-1; 7 nucleotides match TRBD2. Per the germline V gene, CDR1 is SNHLY and CDR2 is FYNNEI. CDR3 length equals 16 residues. V gave up 2 bases and J gave up 8 bases; unmatched junction bases: 12.